The T cell receptor beta chain described here comes from a study of cytomegalovirus exposure and HLA in healthy donors. 60 Vbeta and 13 Jbeta primers were used in PCR. Generated by immunoSEQ multiplex PCR, the TCRdb table keeps only in-frame clones and is missing some. Of nearly 200,000 clones detected, roughly three quarters appear once; the ten largest clones hold 0.39%. Trimming at V came to 4 bases and at J to 4 bases, leaving 5 bases not matched to a gene. Looked up from germline, CDR1 is LNHDA and CDR2 is SQIVND (reference sequence). This CDR3 comprises 16 residues. The sequence derives from a male donor in good health and CMV-seropositive. Sequencing used PBMCs. The gene calls are TRBV19 and TRBJ2-1; TRBD2 matches 12 bases. In DNA form, the CDR3 reads TGTGCCAGTAGTACAGATCTAGCGGGGGGGTACAATGAGCAGTTCTTC. Protein: CASSTDLAGGYNEQFF.